The entry below describes one TCR beta chain. This study enrolled people aged roughly 18 to 89 from around 26 US geographic areas. This entry is derived from a study of blood T cell repertoires in COVID-19. For the study at large: There were acute and convalescent COVID-19 samples, and they came from the United States, Italy and Spain. From T cells, B-cell-depleted T cells, or PBMCs came the material, which was cDNA or gDNA.

The CDR3 sequence is 16 residues long. CDR1 LGHDT and CDR2 YNNKEL come from the germline V gene (reference sequence). Trimming removed 0 bases from V and 0 bases from J, with 9 bases in between. Original processing notes: Amplification from reference gene primers served as the basis for estimated nucleated cell counts. Some clones are missing from TCRdb's copy, which holds only in-frame ones; the method was immunoSEQ multiplex PCR. From that table come the V and J calls and clone size; the DNA was used to work out D and trimming. Of 250,000 to 300,000 clones in the sample, roughly 89% were seen once.

The sequence was obtained from a woman between 55 and 75 years old who had recovered from COVID-19. The sample was PBMCs or T cells enriched from blood (not recorded which). The V gene is TRBV3-1 (or the pseudogene TRBV3-2), the J gene TRBJ1-3, with D hard to call. The CDR3 DNA follows: TGTGCCAGCAGCCAAGACCGAGAATACTCTGGAAACACCATATATTTT. Its translation is CASSQDREYSGNTIYF.